Included here is one T cell receptor (beta chain) sequence, with context. How the authors handled the data: For nucleated cells, counts were estimated from reference gene primer amplification. Only in-frame clones appear in the TCRdb table, and some are missing; sequencing was by immunoSEQ multiplex PCR. V and J calls and clone size are copied from that table; D and trimming were computed from the DNA. The sample contains about 150,000 clones, around 82% of which appear only once. The data were obtained in a study of blood T cell repertoires in COVID-19. Sample: peripheral blood. The TCR originated in a man between 60 and 75 years old with acute or convalescent COVID-19.

The CDR3, as DNA: TGTGCCAGCAGTTACTCGGGACAGCTTGGTAACACTGAAGCTTTCTTT. Translating it yields CASSYSGQLGNTEAFF. V and J are TRBV6-2 or TRBV6-3 and TRBJ1-1; 7 bases match TRBD1. CDR3 length equals 16 residues. V was clipped by 0 bases and J by 2 bases; unmatched bases: 6. CDR1 MNHEY and CDR2 SVGEGT come from the germline V gene.